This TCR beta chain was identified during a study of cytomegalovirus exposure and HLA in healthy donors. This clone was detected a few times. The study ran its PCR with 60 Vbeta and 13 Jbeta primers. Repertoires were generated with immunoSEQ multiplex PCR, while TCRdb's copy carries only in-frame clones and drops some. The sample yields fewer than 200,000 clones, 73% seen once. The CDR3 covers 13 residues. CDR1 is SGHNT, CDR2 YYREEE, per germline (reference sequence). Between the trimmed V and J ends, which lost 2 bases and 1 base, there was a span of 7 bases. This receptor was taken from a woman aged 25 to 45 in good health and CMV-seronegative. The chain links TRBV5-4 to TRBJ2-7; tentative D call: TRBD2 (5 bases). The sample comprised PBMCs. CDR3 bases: TGTGCCAGCAGCTTTGGGAGATCCTACGAGCAGTACTTC. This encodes CASSFGRSYEQYF. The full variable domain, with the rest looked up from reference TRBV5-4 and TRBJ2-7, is ETGVTQSPTHLIKTRGQQVTLRCSSQSGHNTVSWYQQALGQGPQFIFQYYREEENGRGNFPPRFSGLQFPNYSSELNVNALELDDSALYLCASSFGRSYEQYFGPGTRLTVT.